Below, 26 T cell receptor beta chains from the same sample are listed, as sequenced in a study of cytomegalovirus exposure and HLA in healthy donors. Use of 60 Vbeta and 13 Jbeta primers characterized the PCR. Profiled with immunoSEQ multiplex PCR; TCRdb holds only in-frame clones, not every one. The repertoire consists of 100,000 to 130,000 clones, with about 84% occurring once and the leading ten covering 2% to 2.5%. Material for sequencing was PBMCs. These receptors originate from a man aged 25 to 40 in good health and CMV-seronegative.

The chain joins TRBV28 to TRBJ2-7, with 7 bases fitting TRBD1. The CDR3 is made up of 17 amino acids. Germline V gene sequence: CDR1 MDHEN, CDR2 SYDVKM. V lost 7 bases to trimming and J lost 0 bases; unmatched junction nucleotides: 15. CDR3 sequence reads: CASTLGARDSNSYEQYF. The CDR3, as DNA: TGTGCCAGCACCCTTGGGGCCCGGGACAGTAACTCCTACGAGCAGTACTTC.

The chain recombines TRBV5-4 with TRBJ2-5, with 7 bases matching TRBD2. The CDR3 is 15 amino acids. V lost 4 bases and J lost 1; bases outside the gene matches: 7. Germline-derived CDR1 and CDR2 are SGHNT and YYREEE (reference sequence). CDR3 region: CASSRAGVIQETQYF. As DNA, the CDR3 is TGTGCCAGCAGCCGGGCGGGGGTGATCCAAGAGACCCAGTACTTC. Variable domain in full (rest from reference TRBV5-4 and TRBJ2-5): ETGVTQSPTHLIKTRGQQVTLRCSSQSGHNTVSWYQQALGQGPQFIFQYYREEENGRGNFPPRFSGLQFPNYSSELNVNALELDDSALYLCASSRAGVIQETQYFGPGTRLLVL.

The chain has TRBV4-2 and TRBJ1-4; D is unresolved. The CDR3 sequence is 17 residues long. The germline V gene encodes CDR1 LGHNA and CDR2 YNFKEQ. V dropped 2 bases and J dropped 1 base, with 14 bases sitting between them. The CDR3 loop is CASSQRTGYITNEKLFF. CDR3 bases: TGTGCCAGCAGCCAAAGGACGGGATATATAACTAATGAAAAACTGTTTTTT.

The genes are TRBV6-5 and TRBJ2-5; the D is unclear. The CDR3 contains 15 residues. Germline V lookup: CDR1 MNHEY, CDR2 SVGAGI. V lost 2 bases and J 0 bases, leaving 10 bases between the germline ends. The CDR3 DNA reads TGTGCCAGCAGTTACGACGCCAGGCACCAAGAGACCCAGTACTTC. Protein product: CASSYDARHQETQYF.

V is TRBV10-2 and J is TRBJ2-7; tentatively, D is TRBD2 (5 bases). The CDR3 is 11 amino acids. The germline CDR1 and CDR2 sequences are WSHSY and SAAADI. V was pared by 4 bases and J by 5 bases, with 6 bases between. The CDR3 region is CASSVGNEQYF. CDR3 DNA: TGCGCCAGCAGTGTCGGGAACGAGCAGTACTTC.

This clone was observed a few times. The V and J genes are TRBV6-4 and TRBJ2-3; 7 bases fit TRBD1. The CDR3 totals 14 residues. CDR1 and CDR2 from the germline V gene are MRHNA and SNTAGT. The J segment lost 1 base and the V segment lost 4 bases, leaving 2 bases of the junction unmatched. DNA of the CDR3: TGTGCCAGCAGTGCCACAGGGGGCACAGATACGCAGTATTTT. Its translation: CASSATGGTDTQYF.

This clone has only one observation. V is TRBV6-4 and J is TRBJ2-5, with 8 bases lining up with TRBD2. The CDR3 extends over 18 amino acids. CDR1 MRHNA and CDR2 SNTAGT come from the germline V gene. V shed 0 bases and J 3 bases; nucleotides not matched to a gene: 12. CDR3 DNA: TGTGCCAGCAGTGACTCGATAGCCCGGGAGGGCCGGAAAGAGACCCAGTACTTC. Protein product: CASSDSIAREGRKETQYF.

The chain links TRBV11-2 to TRBJ2-5; TRBD2 agrees at 7 bases. After removal of 5 bases from V and 5 bases from J, the junction contained 8 bases not matched to a gene. This CDR3 is 14 amino acids long. Germline V gives CDR1 SGHAT, CDR2 FQNNGV. The CDR3 sequence: CASSPRTSSETQYF. CDR3 nucleotides: TGTGCCAGCAGCCCCCGGACTAGTTCGGAGACCCAGTACTTC.

This clone came up a few times. The chain carries TRBV28 and TRBJ2-5, with TRBD2 identical over 7 bases. Germline CDR1 is MDHEN and CDR2 is SYDVKM. Losses at the gene ends were 4 bases for V and 3 bases for J; bases not matched to a gene: 2. CDR3 length: 13 residues. The CDR3, as DNA: TGTGCCAGCAGTTCAAGCGGGGAAGAGACCCAGTACTTC. As protein: CASSSSGEETQYF.

V usage is TRBV2 and J usage is TRBJ1-5; unclear D gene. CDR3 length: 12 residues. The V end lost 3 bases, the J end lost 7 bases, and 7 bases lay between the germline ends. Per germline, CDR1 SNHLY and CDR2 FYNNEI. The CDR3 sequence: CASSDPLQPQHF. The CDR3 region has the DNA TGTGCCAGCAGTGATCCGTTGCAGCCCCAGCATTTT.

CDR3 sequence: CASSLGQGAATEAFF. The CDR3 DNA reads as TGTGCCAGCAGCTTAGGCCAGGGGGCCGCCACTGAAGCTTTCTTT. The chain has TRBV11-3 and TRBJ1-1, with 8 bases fitting TRBD1. The germline CDR1 and CDR2 sequences are SGHNT and YENEEA. The CDR3 is 15 residues long. V dropped 1 base and J dropped 4; count of bases not matched to a gene: 5.

The chain carries TRBV6-4 and TRBJ2-3, with 12 bases fitting TRBD2. The CDR3 extends over 15 amino acids. Germline CDR1 reads MRHNA; CDR2 reads SNTAGT. The ends lost 5 bases at V and 3 bases at J; junction bases unmatched: 3. This CDR3 is CASSLGTSGTDTQYF. CDR3 nucleotides: TGTGCCAGCAGTCTGGGGACTAGCGGGACAGATACGCAGTATTTT.

The chain carries TRBV6-1 and TRBJ1-2; D unresolved. CDR1 is MNHNS and CDR2 is SASEGT in the germline V gene. The V end lost 6 bases, the J end lost 0 bases, and 14 bases lay between the germline ends. The CDR3 length is 15 residues. CDR3: CASSTADQANYGYTF. The DNA of the CDR3 is TGTGCCAGCAGCACAGCCGATCAAGCTAACTATGGCTACACCTTC.

The chain couples TRBV19 to TRBJ1-1; 10 bases map to TRBD1. The germline V gene has CDR1 LNHDA and CDR2 SQIVND (reference sequence). The CDR3 is 13 residues long. The V gene end was trimmed by 6 bases and the J gene end by 7 bases; junction bases not matched to a gene: 5. This chain's CDR3 is CASSRTGGNEAFF. For the CDR3, the DNA is TGTGCCAGTAGCCGGACAGGGGGGAATGAAGCTTTCTTT.

The chain combines TRBV28 with TRBJ1-5; TRBD1 matches 8 bases. Per germline, CDR1 MDHEN and CDR2 SYDVKM. The length of the CDR3 is 16 residues. V shed 5 bases and J 4 bases; nucleotides not matched to a gene: 10. The CDR3 DNA reads TGTGCCAGCAGTATCGGACAGGGCCGAGATAATCAGCCCCAGCATTTT. Protein sequence: CASSIGQGRDNQPQHF.

The rearrangement links TRBV18 to TRBJ2-7; the D gene is possibly TRBD2 (6 bases). The CDR3 has 14 amino acids. CDR1 and CDR2 from the germline V gene are KGHSH and LQKENI. V was pared by 6 bases and J by 4 bases, with 16 bases between. CDR3 coding DNA: TGTGCCAGCTCGTACGGGACGGGGGATTACGAGCAGTACTTC. This translates into CASSYGTGDYEQYF. Full variable domain (outside the CDR3, taken from reference TRBV18 and TRBJ2-7): NAGVMQNPRHLVRRRGQEARLRCSPMKGHSHVYWYRQLPEEGLKFMVYLQKENIIDESGMPKERFSAEFPKEGPSILRIQQVVRGDSAAYFCASSYGTGDYEQYFGPGTRLTVT.

In DNA, the CDR3 is TGTGCCAGCAGCTTAGGTCACCCGACTTACAATGAGCAGTTCTTC. Amino acids: CASSLGHPTYNEQFF. This sequence joins TRBV11-3 and TRBJ2-1; D remains ambiguous. Trimming took 1 base from V and 4 from J, leaving 11 bases between them. This CDR3 region has 15 residues. Germline assignment: CDR1 SGHNT and CDR2 YENEEA. Full variable domain (outside the CDR3, taken from reference TRBV11-3 and TRBJ2-1): EAGVVQSPRYKIIEKKQPVAFWCNPISGHNTLYWYLQNLGQGPELLIRYENEEAVDDSQLPKDRFSAERLKGVDSTLKIQPAELGDSAVYLCASSLGHPTYNEQFFGPGTRLTVL.

This clone occurred once. The chain has TRBV2 and TRBJ1-1; no firm D call. The V and J ends lost 4 bases and 1 base respectively, with 10 bases between them. CDR1 is SNHLY and CDR2 is FYNNEI in the germline V gene. This CDR3 contains 14 residues. The CDR3 protein is CASSGGEWNTEAFF. The CDR3 coding sequence is TGTGCCAGCAGTGGGGGAGAATGGAACACTGAAGCTTTCTTT.

The V gene is TRBV6-7, the J gene TRBJ2-1; 9 positions agree with TRBD2. TRBV6-7 is an open reading frame whose function is uncertain. The CDR3 is 15 residues long. J gave up 7 bases and V 5 bases, and 9 bases lay outside the gene matches. As DNA, the CDR3 is TGTGCCAGCAGTACCCGCGGGGGGGGGCTGAATGAGCAGTTCTTC. Amino acids: CASSTRGGGLNEQFF.

This chain uses TRBV11-2 with TRBJ2-2, with 12 bases aligning to TRBD2. The germline gives CDR1 SGHAT, CDR2 FQNNGV. J was trimmed by 6 bases and V by 3 bases; bases with no gene match: 2. This CDR3 comprises 15 residues. This CDR3 is CASSLGLAGPGELFF. The CDR3 DNA reads TGTGCCAGCAGCTTGGGACTAGCGGGTCCCGGGGAGCTGTTTTTT.

This sequence joins TRBV19 and TRBJ1-4; maybe TRBD1 (6 bases). Germline V CDR1 and CDR2: LNHDA, SQIVND (reference sequence). The CDR3 consists of 14 residues. The V gene lost 6 bases and the J gene lost 8 bases, with 16 bases spanning the gap. The CDR3 is CASRDRPSGEKLFF. DNA of the CDR3: TGTGCCAGTAGGGACAGACCGTCGGGGGAAAAACTGTTTTTT.

The V and J genes are TRBV5-4 and TRBJ2-1, with 8 bases aligning to TRBD1. After removal of 4 bases from V and 7 bases from J, the junction contained 4 bases not matched to a gene. CDR3 length: 13 residues. Germline assignment: CDR1 SGHNT and CDR2 YYREEE (reference sequence). This CDR3 reads CASSEYRGNEQFF. In nucleotides, the CDR3 is TGTGCCAGCAGCGAGTACAGGGGGAATGAGCAGTTCTTC.

The chain uses TRBV5-1 and TRBJ2-1; maybe TRBD1 (5 bases). CDR1 and CDR2 (germline): SGHRS, YFSETQ. The germline V and J ends were trimmed by 7 bases and 3 bases, with 14 bases remaining between them. The CDR3 has 14 residues. CDR3 bases: TGCGCCAGCGGTAGGACAATGGGCTACAATGAGCAGTTCTTC. Translating it yields CASGRTMGYNEQFF. Full variable domain (remainder filled in from reference TRBV5-1 and TRBJ2-1): KAGVTQTPRYLIKTRGQQVTLSCSPISGHRSVSWYQQTPGQGLQFLFEYFSETQRNKGNFPGRFSGRQFSNSRSEMNVSTLELGDSALYLCASGRTMGYNEQFFGPGTRLTVL.

The chain employs TRBV27 and TRBJ2-7, with D unresolved. CDR1 MNHEY and CDR2 SMNVEV come from the germline V gene (reference sequence). The CDR3 covers 13 residues. V lost 6 bases to trimming and J lost 0 bases, with 9 bases between them. Here the CDR3 reads CASRRSSSYEQYF. CDR3 DNA sequence: TGTGCCAGCAGACGTTCGAGCTCCTACGAGCAGTACTTC.

This clone was recorded only once. Other DNA sequences within the sample encode an identical CDR3. This chain joins TRBV2 and TRBJ1-5; 10 nucleotides align to TRBD1. Germline loops: CDR1 SNHLY, CDR2 FYNNEI. Trimming cost V 5 bases and J 6 bases; bases outside gene matches: 4. CDR3 length equals 14 residues. CDR3 in DNA: TGTGCCAGCAGTACGACAGGGGGCGGTCAGCCCCAGCATTTT. It is translated as CASSTTGGGQPQHF.

This clone was seen once. The chain is built from TRBV6-5 and TRBJ1-2; possible D gene TRBD1, 6 bases. Trimming removed 2 bases at V and 4 bases at J, with 8 bases between. The CDR3 covers 13 residues. Germline V gene data show CDR1 as MNHEY and CDR2 as SVGAGI. Written as DNA, the CDR3 is TGTGCCAGCAGTTACGGGGGGGCCTATGGCTACACCTTC. It specifies CASSYGGAYGYTF.